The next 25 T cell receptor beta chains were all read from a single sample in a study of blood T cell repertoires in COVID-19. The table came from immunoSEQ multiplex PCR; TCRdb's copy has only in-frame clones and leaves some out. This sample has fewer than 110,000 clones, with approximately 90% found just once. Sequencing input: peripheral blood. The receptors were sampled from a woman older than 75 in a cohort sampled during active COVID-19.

The CDR3, as DNA: TGTGCCAGCACCCACGCCAGGGGACAGACCGGGGAGCTGTTTTTT. It codes for CASTHARGQTGELFF. The J gene is TRBJ2-2, the V gene TRBV7-2; the match to TRBD1 covers 7 bases. Trimming removed 7 bases from V and 5 bases from J; junction bases left unmatched: 10. Germline V CDR1 and CDR2: SGHTA, FQGNSA. CDR3 length equals 15 residues.

DNA for the CDR3: TGCGCCAGCAGTGAGGTACAGGGATACGCTGAAGCTTTCTTT. This translates into CASSEVQGYAEAFF. The rearrangement joins TRBV10-1 to TRBJ1-1; tentatively, D is TRBD1 (6 bases). The CDR3 loop spans 14 amino acids. Trimming removed 2 bases from V and 6 bases from J, with 13 bases in between. The germline V gene encodes CDR1 WNHNN and CDR2 SYGVQD (reference sequence).

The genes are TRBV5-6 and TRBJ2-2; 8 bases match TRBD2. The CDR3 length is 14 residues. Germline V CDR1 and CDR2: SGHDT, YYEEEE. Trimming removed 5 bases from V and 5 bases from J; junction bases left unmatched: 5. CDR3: CASRPREGTGELFF. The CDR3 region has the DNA TGTGCCAGCAGGCCCCGGGAGGGGACCGGGGAGCTGTTTTTT.

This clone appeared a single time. The CDR3 reads CASSSGTGGKWPQHF. Here the CDR3 DNA reads TGTGCCAGCAGCTCGGGGACAGGGGGGAAATGGCCCCAGCATTTT. This rearrangement joins TRBV7-9 to TRBJ1-5; 11 nucleotides match TRBD1. CDR3 size: 15 residues. Unmatched junction bases numbered 8, after V lost 4 bases and J lost 9 bases. CDR1 is SEHNR, CDR2 FQNEAQ, per germline (reference sequence). The complete variable domain, with remaining parts taken from reference TRBV7-9 and TRBJ1-5, reads DTGVSQNPRHKITKRGQNVTFRCDPISEHNRLYWYRQTLGQGPEFLTYFQNEAQLEKSRLLSDRFSAERPKGSFSTLEIQRTEQGDSAMYLCASSSGTGGKWPQHFGDGTRLSIL.

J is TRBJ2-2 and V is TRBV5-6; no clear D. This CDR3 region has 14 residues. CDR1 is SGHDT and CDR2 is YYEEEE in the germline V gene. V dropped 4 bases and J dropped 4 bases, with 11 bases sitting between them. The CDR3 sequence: CASSKEKATGELFF. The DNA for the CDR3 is TGTGCCAGCAGCAAGGAGAAGGCCACCGGGGAGCTGTTTTTT.

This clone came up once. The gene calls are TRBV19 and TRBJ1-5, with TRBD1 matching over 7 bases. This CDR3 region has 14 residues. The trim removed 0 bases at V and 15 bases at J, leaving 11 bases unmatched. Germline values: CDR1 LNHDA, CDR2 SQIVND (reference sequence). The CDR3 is CASSIDPDRSRAHF. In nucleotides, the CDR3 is TGTGCCAGTAGTATAGACCCGGACAGGTCCAGAGCGCATTTT. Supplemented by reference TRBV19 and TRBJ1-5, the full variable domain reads DGGITQSPKYLFRKEGQNVTLSCEQNLNHDAMYWYRQDPGQGLRLIYYSQIVNDFQKGDIAEGYSVSREKKESFPLTVTSAQKNPTAFYLCASSIDPDRSRAHFGDGTRLSIL.

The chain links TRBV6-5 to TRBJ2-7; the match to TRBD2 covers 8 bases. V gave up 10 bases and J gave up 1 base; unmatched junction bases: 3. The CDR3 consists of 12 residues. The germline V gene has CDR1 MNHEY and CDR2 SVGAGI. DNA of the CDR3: TGTGCCATCAAGCGGGAGTCCTACGAGCAGTACTTC. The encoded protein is CAIKRESYEQYF.

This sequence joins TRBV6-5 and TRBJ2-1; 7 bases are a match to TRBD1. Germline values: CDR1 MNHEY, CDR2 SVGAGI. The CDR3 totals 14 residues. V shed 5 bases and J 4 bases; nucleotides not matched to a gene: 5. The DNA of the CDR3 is TGTGCCAGCAGTCAGGGGGACAGTTACAATGAGCAGTTCTTC. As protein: CASSQGDSYNEQFF.

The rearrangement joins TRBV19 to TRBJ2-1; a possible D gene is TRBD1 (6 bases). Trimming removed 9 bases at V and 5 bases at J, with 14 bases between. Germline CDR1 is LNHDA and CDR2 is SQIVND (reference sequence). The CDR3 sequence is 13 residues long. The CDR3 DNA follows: TGTGCCAGATTCAGGGGATTTAACAATGAGCAGTTCTTC. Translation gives CARFRGFNNEQFF.

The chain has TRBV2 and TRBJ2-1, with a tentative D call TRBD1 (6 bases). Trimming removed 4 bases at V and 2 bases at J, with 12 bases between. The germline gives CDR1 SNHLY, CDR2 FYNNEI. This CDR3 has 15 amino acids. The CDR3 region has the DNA TGTGCCAGCAGTGTTACAGGGTTGACCTACAATGAGCAGTTCTTC. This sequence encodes CASSVTGLTYNEQFF. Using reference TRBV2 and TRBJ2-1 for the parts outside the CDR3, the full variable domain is EPEVTQTPSHQVTQMGQEVILRCVPISNHLYFYWYRQILGQKVEFLVSFYNNEISEKSEIFDDQFSVERPDGSNFTLKIRSTKLEDSAMYFCASSVTGLTYNEQFFGPGTRLTVL.

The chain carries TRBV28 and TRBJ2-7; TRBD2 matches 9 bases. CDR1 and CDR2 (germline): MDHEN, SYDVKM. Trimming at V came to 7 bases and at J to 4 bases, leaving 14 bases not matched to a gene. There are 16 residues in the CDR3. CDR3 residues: CASTPGGGGAPYEQYF. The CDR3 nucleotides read TGTGCCAGCACCCCTGGGGGCGGGGGGGCCCCATACGAGCAGTACTTC.

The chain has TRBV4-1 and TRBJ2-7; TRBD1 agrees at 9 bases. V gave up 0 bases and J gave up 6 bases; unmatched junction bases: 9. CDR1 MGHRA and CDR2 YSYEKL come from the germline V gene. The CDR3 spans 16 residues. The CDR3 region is CASSQDRWDRDSEQYF. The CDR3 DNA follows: TGCGCCAGCAGCCAAGACCGCTGGGACAGGGACTCCGAGCAGTACTTC.

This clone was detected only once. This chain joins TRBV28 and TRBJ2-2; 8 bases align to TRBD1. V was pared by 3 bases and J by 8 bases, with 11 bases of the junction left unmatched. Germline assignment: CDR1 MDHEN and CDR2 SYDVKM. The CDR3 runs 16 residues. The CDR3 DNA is TGTGCCAGCAGTTTCTCCGTGACAGGGGTGAGGGGGGAGCTGTTTTTT. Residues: CASSFSVTGVRGELFF. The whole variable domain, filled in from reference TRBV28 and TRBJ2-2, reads DVKVTQSSRYLVKRTGEKVFLECVQDMDHENMFWYRQDPGLGLRLIYFSYDVKMKEKGDIPEGYSVSREKKERFSLILESASTNQTSMYLCASSFSVTGVRGELFFGEGSRLTVL.

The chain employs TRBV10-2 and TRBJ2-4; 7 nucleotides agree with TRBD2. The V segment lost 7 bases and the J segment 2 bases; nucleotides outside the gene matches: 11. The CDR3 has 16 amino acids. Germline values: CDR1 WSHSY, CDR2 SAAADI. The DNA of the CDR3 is TGCGCCAGCACCCCAAGGCGGGAGAGAACCAAAAACATTCAGTACTTC. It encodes CASTPRRERTKNIQYF.

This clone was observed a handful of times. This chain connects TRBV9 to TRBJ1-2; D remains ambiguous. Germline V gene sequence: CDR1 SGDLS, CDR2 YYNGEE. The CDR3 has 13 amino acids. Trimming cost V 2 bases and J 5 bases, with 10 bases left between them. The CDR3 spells CASSVQEAYGYTF. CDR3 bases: TGTGCCAGCAGCGTTCAGGAAGCTTATGGCTACACCTTC.

The CDR3 DNA reads TGTGCTAGTGGTTTCCATGACAATGAGCAGTTCTTC. It specifies CASGFHDNEQFF. The chain is built from TRBV12-5 and TRBJ2-1, with D unresolved. The CDR3 is 12 residues long. Germline CDR1 LGHNT, CDR2 FRNRAP. Trimming removed 3 bases at V and 5 bases at J, with 5 bases between.

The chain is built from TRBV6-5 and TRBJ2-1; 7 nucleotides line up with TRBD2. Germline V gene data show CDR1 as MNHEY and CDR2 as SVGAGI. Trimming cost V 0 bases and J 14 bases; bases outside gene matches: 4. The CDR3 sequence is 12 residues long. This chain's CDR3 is CASSYSAGREFF. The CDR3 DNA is TGTGCCAGCAGTTACTCGGCAGGGAGGGAGTTCTTC.

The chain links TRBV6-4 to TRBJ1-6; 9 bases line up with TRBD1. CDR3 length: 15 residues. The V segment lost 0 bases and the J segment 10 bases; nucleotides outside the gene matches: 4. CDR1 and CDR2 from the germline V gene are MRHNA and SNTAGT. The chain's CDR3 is CASSDSWTGVSPLHF. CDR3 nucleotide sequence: TGTGCCAGCAGTGACTCGTGGACAGGGGTATCACCCCTCCACTTT.

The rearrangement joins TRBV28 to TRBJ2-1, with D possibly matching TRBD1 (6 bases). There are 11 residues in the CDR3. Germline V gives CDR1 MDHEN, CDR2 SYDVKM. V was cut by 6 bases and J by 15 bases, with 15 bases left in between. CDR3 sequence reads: CASRTGPLGFF. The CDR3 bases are TGTGCCAGCAGGACAGGTCCACTGGGGTTCTTC. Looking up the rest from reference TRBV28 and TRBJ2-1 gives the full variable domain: DVKVTQSSRYLVKRTGEKVFLECVQDMDHENMFWYRQDPGLGLRLIYFSYDVKMKEKGDIPEGYSVSREKKERFSLILESASTNQTSMYLCASRTGPLGFFGPGTRLTVL.

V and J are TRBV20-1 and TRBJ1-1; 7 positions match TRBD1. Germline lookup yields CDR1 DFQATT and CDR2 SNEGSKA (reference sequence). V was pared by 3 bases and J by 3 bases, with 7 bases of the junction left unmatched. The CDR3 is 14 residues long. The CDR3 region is CSASRQGLDTEAFF. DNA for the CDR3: TGCAGTGCTAGTCGACAGGGACTTGACACTGAAGCTTTCTTT.

The CDR3 is CSAADSYSGNTIYF. The CDR3 DNA reads as TGCAGCGCCGCGGACAGTTACTCTGGAAACACCATATATTTT. The rearrangement joins TRBV29-1 to TRBJ1-3, with D tentatively TRBD1 (6 bases). V was cut by 7 bases and J by 0 bases, with 13 bases left in between. Germline CDR1 reads SQVTM; CDR2 reads ANQGSEA. CDR3 size: 14 residues.

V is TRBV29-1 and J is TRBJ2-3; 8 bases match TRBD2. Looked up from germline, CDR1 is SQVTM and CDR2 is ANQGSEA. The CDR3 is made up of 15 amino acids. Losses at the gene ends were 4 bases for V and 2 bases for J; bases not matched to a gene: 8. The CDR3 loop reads CSVGGSSGTTDTQYF. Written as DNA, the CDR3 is TGCAGCGTTGGAGGGAGTAGCGGGACCACAGATACGCAGTATTTT.

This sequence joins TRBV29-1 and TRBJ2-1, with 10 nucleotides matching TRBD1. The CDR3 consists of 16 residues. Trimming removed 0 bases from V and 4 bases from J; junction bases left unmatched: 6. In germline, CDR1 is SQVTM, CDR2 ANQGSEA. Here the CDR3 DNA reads TGCAGCGTTGAAGATCACGGGGACAGGGGATACAATGAGCAGTTCTTC. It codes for CSVEDHGDRGYNEQFF.

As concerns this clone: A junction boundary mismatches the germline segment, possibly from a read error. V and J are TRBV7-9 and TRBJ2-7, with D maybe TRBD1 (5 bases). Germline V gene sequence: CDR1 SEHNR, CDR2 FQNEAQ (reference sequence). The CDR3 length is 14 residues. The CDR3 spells CASSLVRERVSLNF. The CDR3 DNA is TGTGCCAGCAGCTTAGTCAGGGAACGGGTCTCTTTGAACTTC.

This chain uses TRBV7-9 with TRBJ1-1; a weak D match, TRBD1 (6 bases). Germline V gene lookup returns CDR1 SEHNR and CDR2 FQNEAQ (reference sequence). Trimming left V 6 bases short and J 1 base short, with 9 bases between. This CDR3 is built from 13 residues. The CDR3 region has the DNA TGTGCCAGCAGTCTACAGGGGAACACTGAAGCTTTCTTT. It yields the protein CASSLQGNTEAFF.